The rows below give T cell receptor beta chains drawn from one sample of a study of blood T cell repertoires in COVID-19. Clones were read by immunoSEQ multiplex PCR, and TCRdb kept only the in-frame ones, dropping some. The sample has roughly 160,000 clones, roughly 91% seen once. Specimen: peripheral blood. The receptors derive from a man aged 45-65 years who had recovered from COVID-19. Each CDR3 is given without its conserved first and last residue.

v_call	cdr3_length	j_call	cdr3_aa
TRBV21-1	20	TRBJ2-7	ASSNLRNSTRRAGGANNEQY
TRBV6-1	14	TRBJ1-2	ASSVYGQGAWDGYT
TRBV7-9	12	TRBJ2-7	ASSRGLAGEEQY
TRBV7-2	13	TRBJ2-4	ASSLEGTSGAIQY
TRBV29-1	12	TRBJ2-5	SVVGRARTETQY
TRBV7-2	13	TRBJ2-2	ASSFTASGTGELF
TRBV4-1	11	TRBJ1-6	ASSQDLREALH
TRBV2	12	TRBJ2-7	ASSTGEISYEQY
TRBV5-1	13	TRBJ1-4	ASSLTDRSGEKLF
TRBV7-2	12	TRBJ2-7	ASSLSGTAYEQY
TRBV24-1	12	TRBJ1-5	ATSEGGQSQPQH
TRBV7-2	14	TRBJ2-4	ASSPPKQVAKNIQY
TRBV28	13	TRBJ1-2	ASSLGDSDNYGYT
TRBV3-1/TRBV3-2	12	TRBJ2-7	ASSQDLTGYEQY
TRBV28	12	TRBJ2-2	ASSLIANTGELF
TRBV4-3	12	TRBJ2-2	ASSRDRGGGELF
TRBV15	13	TRBJ1-2	ATSRGTGANYGYT
TRBV5-1	16	TRBJ1-3	ASSGASTGESSGNTIY
TRBV6-1	13	TRBJ1-4	ASREAGQFNEKLF
TRBV9	14	TRBJ2-1	ASSRTGTDYYNEQF
TRBV19	13	TRBJ1-5	ASRMGSTSNQPQH
TRBV25-1	11	TRBJ1-6	ASGREGRSPLH
TRBV18	13	TRBJ2-1	ASSPPVAGYNEQF
TRBV7-2	12	TRBJ2-2	ASMQQGVPGELF
TRBV28	13	TRBJ1-2	ASSSQDRAVSGYT
TRBV29-1	13	TRBJ1-3	SVDGVGEAGNTIY
TRBV11-2	14	TRBJ2-1	ASSARSSGGGNEQF
TRBV6-1	13	TRBJ2-1	ASSESGTGYNEQF
TRBV27	11	TRBJ1-1	ASSLVRGQEAF
TRBV4-2	15	TRBJ2-3	ASSQDLRTSGPDTQY
TRBV5-1	13	TRBJ2-7	ASSPERTGSYEQY
TRBV28	13	TRBJ2-7	ASSLLAGGNYEQY
TRBV6-2/TRBV6-3	12	TRBJ2-3	ASSPGRHRDTQY
TRBV2	13	TRBJ1-5	ASSRGQGSNQPQH
TRBV5-1	13	TRBJ1-1	ASSFEGQMNTEAF
TRBV5-4	13	TRBJ2-2	ASSLGDRVLGELF
TRBV6-2/TRBV6-3	13	TRBJ1-1	ASSYSRQGGTEAF
TRBV29-1	13	TRBJ2-2	SVESSGSSTGELF
TRBV10-3	11	TRBJ1-5	AISRDRNQPQH
TRBV7-3	11	TRBJ1-1	ASSLRRGTEAF
TRBV6-5	13	TRBJ1-2	ASSSIMNRALGYT
TRBV4-3	13	TRBJ2-5	ASSRDSGYQETQY
TRBV28	12	TRBJ1-3	ASTIEQPGNTIY
TRBV30	12	TRBJ1-5	AWSIGQGPQPQH
TRBV7-2	14	TRBJ2-3	ASSLMGTGGTDTQY
TRBV7-2	13	TRBJ2-7	ASSPSATRQNEQY
TRBV19	13	TRBJ1-5	ASSIVGEAGQPQH
TRBV7-9	12	TRBJ2-2	ASSFTGVGGELF
TRBV14	12	TRBJ1-1	ASSQDRGGVRAF
TRBV10-3	13	TRBJ2-3	ASALGDRRSDTQY
TRBV5-1	14	TRBJ2-5	ASSLRGTSIQETQY